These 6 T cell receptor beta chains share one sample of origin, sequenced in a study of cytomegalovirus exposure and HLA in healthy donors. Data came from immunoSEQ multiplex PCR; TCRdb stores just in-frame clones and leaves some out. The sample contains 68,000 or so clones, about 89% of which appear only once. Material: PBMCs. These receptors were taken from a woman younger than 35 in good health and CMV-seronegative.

In nucleotides, the CDR3 is TGCGCCAGCAGCCAAGGACTAGCGGGGAGAGCCAAAAACATTCAGTACTTC. This codes for CASSQGLAGRAKNIQYF. J is TRBJ2-4 and V is TRBV4-1, with 11 positions matching TRBD2. Germline lookup yields CDR1 MGHRA and CDR2 YSYEKL. CDR3 length: 17 amino acids. V lost 1 base to trimming and J lost 0 bases; unmatched junction nucleotides: 2.

Written as DNA, the CDR3 is TGCGCCAGCAGTTCGCAGACAGGGGCTGCCTACGAGCAGTACTTC. As protein: CASSSQTGAAYEQYF. The V and J genes are TRBV5-1 and TRBJ2-7; 8 bases align to TRBD1. The CDR3 runs to 15 residues. In germline, CDR1 is SGHRS, CDR2 YFSETQ. V trimming: 5 bases; J trimming: 2 bases; junction bases outside the gene matches: 9.

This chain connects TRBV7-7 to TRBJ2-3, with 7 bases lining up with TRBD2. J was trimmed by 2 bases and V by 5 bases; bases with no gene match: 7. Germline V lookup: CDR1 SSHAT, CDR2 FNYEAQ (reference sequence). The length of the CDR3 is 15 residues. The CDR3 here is CASSEGLVSTDTQYF. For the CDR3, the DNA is TGTGCCAGCAGCGAAGGACTAGTTTCCACAGATACGCAGTATTTT.

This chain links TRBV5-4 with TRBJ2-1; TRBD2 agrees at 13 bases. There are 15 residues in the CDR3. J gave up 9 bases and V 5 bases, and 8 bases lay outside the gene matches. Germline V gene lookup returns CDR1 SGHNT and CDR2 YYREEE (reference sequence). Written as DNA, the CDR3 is TGTGCCAGCAGTTTCACTAGCGGGGGGGTTGGTGAGCAGTTCTTC. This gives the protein CASSFTSGGVGEQFF.

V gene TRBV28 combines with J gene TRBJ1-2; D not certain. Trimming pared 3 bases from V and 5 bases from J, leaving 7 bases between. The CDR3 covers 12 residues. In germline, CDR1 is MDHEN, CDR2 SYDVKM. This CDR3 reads CASSLGEYGYTF. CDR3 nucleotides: TGTGCCAGCAGTTTGGGCGAGTATGGCTACACCTTC.

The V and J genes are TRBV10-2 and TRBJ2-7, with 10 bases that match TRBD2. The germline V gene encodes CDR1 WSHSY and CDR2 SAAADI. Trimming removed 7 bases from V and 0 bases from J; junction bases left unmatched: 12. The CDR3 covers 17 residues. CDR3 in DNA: TGCGCCAGCAATGGGGTAACTAGCGGGACCCGCTCCTACGAGCAGTACTTC. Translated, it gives CASNGVTSGTRSYEQYF.